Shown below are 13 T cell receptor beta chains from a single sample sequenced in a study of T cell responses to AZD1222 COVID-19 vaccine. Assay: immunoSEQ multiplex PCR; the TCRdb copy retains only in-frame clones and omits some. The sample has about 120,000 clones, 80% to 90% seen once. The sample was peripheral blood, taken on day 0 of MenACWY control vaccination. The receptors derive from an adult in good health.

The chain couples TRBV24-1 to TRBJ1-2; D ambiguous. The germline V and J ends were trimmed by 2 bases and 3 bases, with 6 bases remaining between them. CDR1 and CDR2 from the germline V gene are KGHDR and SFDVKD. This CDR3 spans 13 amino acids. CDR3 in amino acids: CATSDSGYYGYTF. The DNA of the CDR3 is TGTGCCACCAGTGATTCAGGTTACTATGGCTACACCTTC.

In nucleotides, the CDR3 is TGTGCCAGCAGCTTGCTACTCACGAACACCGGGGAGCTGTTTTTT. Its translation: CASSLLLTNTGELFF. This chain links TRBV7-2 with TRBJ2-2, with unresolved D. The V end was cut by 3 bases, the J end by 0 bases, with 8 bases between. CDR1 and CDR2 from the germline V gene are SGHTA and FQGNSA. The CDR3 spans 15 residues.

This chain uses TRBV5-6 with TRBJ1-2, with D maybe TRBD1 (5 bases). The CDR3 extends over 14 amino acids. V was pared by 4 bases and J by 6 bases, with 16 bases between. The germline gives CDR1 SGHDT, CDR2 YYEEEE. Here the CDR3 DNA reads TGTGCCAGCAGCCTTCACGGGGGGTATCATGGCTACACCTTC. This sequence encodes CASSLHGGYHGYTF.

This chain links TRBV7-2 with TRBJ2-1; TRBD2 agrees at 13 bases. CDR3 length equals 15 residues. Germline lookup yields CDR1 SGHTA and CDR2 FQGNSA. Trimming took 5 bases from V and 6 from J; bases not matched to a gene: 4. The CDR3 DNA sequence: TGTGCCAGCAGCCTAACTAGCGGGGGGGCCAATGAGCAGTTCTTC. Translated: CASSLTSGGANEQFF.

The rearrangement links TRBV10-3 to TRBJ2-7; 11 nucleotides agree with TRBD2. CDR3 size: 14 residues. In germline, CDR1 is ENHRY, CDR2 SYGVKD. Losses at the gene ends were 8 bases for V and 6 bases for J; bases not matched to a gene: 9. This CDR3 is CAIGGSGGAIEQYF. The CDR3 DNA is TGTGCCATCGGTGGTAGCGGGGGGGCCATCGAGCAGTACTTC.

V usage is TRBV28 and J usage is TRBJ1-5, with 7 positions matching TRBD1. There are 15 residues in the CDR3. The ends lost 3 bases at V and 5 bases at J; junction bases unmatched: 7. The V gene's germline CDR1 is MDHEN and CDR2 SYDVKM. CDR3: CASSFRDRRHQPQHF. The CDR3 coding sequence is TGTGCCAGCAGTTTCCGGGACAGACGGCATCAGCCCCAGCATTTT.

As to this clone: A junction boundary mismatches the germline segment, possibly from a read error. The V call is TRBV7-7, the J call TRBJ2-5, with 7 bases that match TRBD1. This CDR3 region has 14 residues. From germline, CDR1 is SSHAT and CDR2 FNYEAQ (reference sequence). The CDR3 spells CASSSTGLGETQYF. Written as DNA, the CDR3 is TGTGCTAGCAGCTCGACAGGGTTGGGGGAGACCCAGTACTTC.

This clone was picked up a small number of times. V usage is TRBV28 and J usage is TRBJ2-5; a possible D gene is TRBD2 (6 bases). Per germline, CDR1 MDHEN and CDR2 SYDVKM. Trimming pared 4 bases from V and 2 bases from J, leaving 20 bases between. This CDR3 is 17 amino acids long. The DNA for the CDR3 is TGTGCCAGCAGTTACGTACTGATTCCGGCGGGGCAAGAGACCCAGTACTTC. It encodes CASSYVLIPAGQETQYF.

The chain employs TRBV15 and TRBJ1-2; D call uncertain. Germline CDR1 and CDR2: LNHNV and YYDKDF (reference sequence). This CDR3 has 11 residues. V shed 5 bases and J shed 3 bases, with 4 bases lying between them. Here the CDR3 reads CATSSDYGYTF. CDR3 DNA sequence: TGTGCCACCAGCTCCGACTATGGCTACACCTTC. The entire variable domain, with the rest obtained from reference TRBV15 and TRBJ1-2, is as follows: DAMVIQNPRYQVTQFGKPVTLSCSQTLNHNVMYWYQQKSSQAPKLLFHYYDKDFNNEADTPDNFQSRRPNTSFCFLDIRSPGLGDTAMYLCATSSDYGYTFGSGTRLTVV.

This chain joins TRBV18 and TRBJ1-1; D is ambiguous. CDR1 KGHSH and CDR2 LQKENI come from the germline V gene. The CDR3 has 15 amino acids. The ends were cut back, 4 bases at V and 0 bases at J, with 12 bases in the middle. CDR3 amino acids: CASSLDIRLNTEAFF. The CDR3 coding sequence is TGTGCCAGCTCACTCGACATTAGACTGAACACTGAAGCTTTCTTT.

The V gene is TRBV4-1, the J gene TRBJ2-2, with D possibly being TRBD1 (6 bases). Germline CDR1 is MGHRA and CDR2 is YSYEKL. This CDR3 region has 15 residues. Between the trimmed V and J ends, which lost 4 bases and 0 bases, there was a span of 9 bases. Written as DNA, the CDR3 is TGCGCCAGCAGCCGGGACACCGCGAACACCGGGGAGCTGTTTTTT. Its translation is CASSRDTANTGELFF.

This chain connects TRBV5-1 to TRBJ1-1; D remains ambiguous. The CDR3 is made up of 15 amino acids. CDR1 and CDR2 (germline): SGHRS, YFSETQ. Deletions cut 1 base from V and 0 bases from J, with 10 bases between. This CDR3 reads CASSLSGSMNTEAFF. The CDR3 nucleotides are TGCGCCAGCAGCTTGTCGGGGTCCATGAACACTGAAGCTTTCTTT.

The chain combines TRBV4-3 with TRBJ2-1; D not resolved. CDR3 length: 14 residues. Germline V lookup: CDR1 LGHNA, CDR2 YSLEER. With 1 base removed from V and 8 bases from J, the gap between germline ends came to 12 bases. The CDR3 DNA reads TGCGCCAGCAGCCAAGGTGGCCTGTTGGATGAGCAGTTCTTC. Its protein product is CASSQGGLLDEQFF.